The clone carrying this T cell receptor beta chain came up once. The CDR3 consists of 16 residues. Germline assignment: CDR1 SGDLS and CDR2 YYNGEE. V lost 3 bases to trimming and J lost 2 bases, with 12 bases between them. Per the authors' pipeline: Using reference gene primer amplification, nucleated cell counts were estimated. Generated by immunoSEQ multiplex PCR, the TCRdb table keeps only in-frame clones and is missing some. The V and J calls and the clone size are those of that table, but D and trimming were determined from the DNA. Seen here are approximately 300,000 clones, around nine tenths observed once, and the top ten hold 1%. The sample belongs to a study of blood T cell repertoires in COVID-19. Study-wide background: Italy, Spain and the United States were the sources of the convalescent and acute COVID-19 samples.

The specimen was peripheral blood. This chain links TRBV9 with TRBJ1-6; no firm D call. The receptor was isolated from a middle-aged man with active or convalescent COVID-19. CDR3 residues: CASSDSGGTYNSPLHF. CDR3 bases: TGTGCCAGCAGCGACTCCGGCGGCACCTATAATTCACCCCTCCACTTT. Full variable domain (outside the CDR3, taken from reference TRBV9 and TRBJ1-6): DSGVTQTPKHLITATGQRVTLRCSPRSGDLSVYWYQQSLDQGLQFLIQYYNGEERAKGNILERFSAQQFPDLHSELNLSSLELGDSALYFCASSDSGGTYNSPLHFGNGTRLTVT.